The sequence of this TCR beta chain was determined in a study of T cells in Graves' hyperthyroidism and ophthalmopathy. The source material, RNA transcripts, was used to amplify TCR beta CDR3 regions. The study used the HTBI primer set for a first-round RT-PCR of the TCR CDR3. Each CDR3 protein is one row after TCRdb ran MiXCR on the multiplex PCR reads. Altogether about 290,000 distinct CDR3 sequences are present, roughly 14% being singletons, with the ten largest covering roughly 8.5%. There are 15 residues in the CDR3. Germline V gives CDR1 SEHNR, CDR2 FQNEAQ (reference sequence). The V end lost 1 base, the J end lost 2 bases, and 10 bases lay between the germline ends. At least ten counts were recorded for this clonotype. Approximately 10 ml of fresh peripheral blood supplied the PBMCs.

This chain links TRBV7-9 with TRBJ2-3; D gene ambiguous. Input material: blood. The TCR sequence derives from a woman aged 25-40 years with Graves' hyperthyroidism that later progressed to Graves' ophthalmopathy. The CDR3 reads CASSLVSVNTDTQYF. The CDR3 nucleotides read TGTGCCAGCAGCTTAGTAAGCGTTAACACAGATACGCAGTATTTT.